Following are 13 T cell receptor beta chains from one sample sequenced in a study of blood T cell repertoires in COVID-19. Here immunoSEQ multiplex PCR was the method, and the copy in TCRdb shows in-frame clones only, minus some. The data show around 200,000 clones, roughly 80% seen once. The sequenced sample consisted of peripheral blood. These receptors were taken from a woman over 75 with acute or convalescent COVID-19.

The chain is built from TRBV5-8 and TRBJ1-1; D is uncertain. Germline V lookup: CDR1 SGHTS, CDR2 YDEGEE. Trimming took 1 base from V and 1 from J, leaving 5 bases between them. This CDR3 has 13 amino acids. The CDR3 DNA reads TGTGCCAGCAGCTTGAACAGGAACACTGAAGCTTTCTTT. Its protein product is CASSLNRNTEAFF. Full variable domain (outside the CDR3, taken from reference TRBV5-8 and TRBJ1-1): EAGVTQSPTHLIKTRGQQATLRCSPISGHTSVYWYQQALGLGLQFLLWYDEGEERNRGNFPPRFSGRQFPNYSSELNVNALELEDSALYLCASSLNRNTEAFFGQGTRLTVV.

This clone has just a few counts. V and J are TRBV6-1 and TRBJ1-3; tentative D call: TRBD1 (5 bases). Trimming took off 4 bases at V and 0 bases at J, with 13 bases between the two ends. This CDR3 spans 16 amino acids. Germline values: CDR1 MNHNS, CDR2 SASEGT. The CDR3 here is CASSGLQVNSGNTIYF. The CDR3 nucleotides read TGTGCCAGCAGTGGGCTACAGGTCAACTCTGGAAACACCATATATTTT.

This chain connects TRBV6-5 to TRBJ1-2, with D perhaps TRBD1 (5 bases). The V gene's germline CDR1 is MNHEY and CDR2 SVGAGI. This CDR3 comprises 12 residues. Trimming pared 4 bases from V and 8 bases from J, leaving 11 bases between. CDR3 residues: CASSSGGEGYTF. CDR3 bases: TGTGCCAGCAGTTCAGGAGGGGAGGGCTACACCTTC.

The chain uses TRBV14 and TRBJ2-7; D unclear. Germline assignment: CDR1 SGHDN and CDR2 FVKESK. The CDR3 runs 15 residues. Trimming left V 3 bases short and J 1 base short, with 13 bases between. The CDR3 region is CASSQATAASYEQYF. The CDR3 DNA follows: TGTGCCAGCAGCCAGGCCACGGCGGCATCCTACGAGCAGTACTTC.

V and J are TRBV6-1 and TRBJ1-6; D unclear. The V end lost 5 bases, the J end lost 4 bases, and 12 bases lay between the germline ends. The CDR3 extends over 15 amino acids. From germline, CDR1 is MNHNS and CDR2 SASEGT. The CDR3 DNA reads TGTGCCAGCAGTCCCCCCGAGGGATATAATTCACCCCTCCACTTT. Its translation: CASSPPEGYNSPLHF.

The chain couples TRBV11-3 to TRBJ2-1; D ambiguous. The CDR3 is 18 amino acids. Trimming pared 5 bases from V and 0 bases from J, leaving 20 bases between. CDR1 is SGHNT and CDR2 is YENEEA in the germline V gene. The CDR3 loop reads CASSPSVGDFGSYNEQFF. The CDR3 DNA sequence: TGTGCCAGCAGCCCGAGTGTCGGTGACTTCGGCTCCTACAATGAGCAGTTCTTC.

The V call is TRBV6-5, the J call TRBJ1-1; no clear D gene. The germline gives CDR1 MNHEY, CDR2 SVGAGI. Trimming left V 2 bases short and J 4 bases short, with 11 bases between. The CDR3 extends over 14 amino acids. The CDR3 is CASSYVEGPTEAFF. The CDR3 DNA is TGTGCCAGCAGTTACGTTGAGGGCCCCACTGAAGCTTTCTTT.

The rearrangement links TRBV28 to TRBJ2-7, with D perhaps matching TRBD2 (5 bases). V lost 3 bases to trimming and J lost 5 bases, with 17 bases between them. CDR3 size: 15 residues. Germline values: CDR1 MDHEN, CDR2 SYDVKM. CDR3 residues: CASSFGRDGFDEQYF. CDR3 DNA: TGTGCCAGCAGTTTCGGTCGGGATGGGTTTGACGAGCAGTACTTC. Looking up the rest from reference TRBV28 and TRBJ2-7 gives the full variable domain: DVKVTQSSRYLVKRTGEKVFLECVQDMDHENMFWYRQDPGLGLRLIYFSYDVKMKEKGDIPEGYSVSREKKERFSLILESASTNQTSMYLCASSFGRDGFDEQYFGPGTRLTVT.

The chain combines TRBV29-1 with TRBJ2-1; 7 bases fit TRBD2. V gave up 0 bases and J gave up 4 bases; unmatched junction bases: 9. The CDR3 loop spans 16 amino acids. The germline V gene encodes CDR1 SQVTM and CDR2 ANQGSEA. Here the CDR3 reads CSVEDLRLALYNEQFF. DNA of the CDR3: TGCAGCGTTGAAGATCTTAGACTAGCCCTTTACAATGAGCAGTTCTTC.

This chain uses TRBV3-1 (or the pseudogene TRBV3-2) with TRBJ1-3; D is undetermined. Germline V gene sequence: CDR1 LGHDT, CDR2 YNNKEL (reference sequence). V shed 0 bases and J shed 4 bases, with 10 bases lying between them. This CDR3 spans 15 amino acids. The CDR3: CASSQDTSGGNTIYF. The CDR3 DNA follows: TGTGCCAGCAGCCAAGATACGTCCGGGGGAAACACCATATATTTT.

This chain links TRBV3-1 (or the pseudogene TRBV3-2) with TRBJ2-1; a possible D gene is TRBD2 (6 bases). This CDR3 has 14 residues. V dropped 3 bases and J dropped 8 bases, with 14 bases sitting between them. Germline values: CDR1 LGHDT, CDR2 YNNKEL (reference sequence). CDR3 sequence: CASSQTRTGDEQFF. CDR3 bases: TGTGCCAGCAGCCAGACCCGAACGGGGGATGAGCAGTTCTTC.

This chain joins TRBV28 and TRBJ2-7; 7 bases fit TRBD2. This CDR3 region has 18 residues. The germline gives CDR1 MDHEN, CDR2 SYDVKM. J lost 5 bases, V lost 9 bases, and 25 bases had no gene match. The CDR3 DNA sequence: TGTGCCAGTCCCCCCTCCGGTCAGGCGGGAGAGCTTGGGAACGAGCAGTACTTC. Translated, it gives CASPPSGQAGELGNEQYF.

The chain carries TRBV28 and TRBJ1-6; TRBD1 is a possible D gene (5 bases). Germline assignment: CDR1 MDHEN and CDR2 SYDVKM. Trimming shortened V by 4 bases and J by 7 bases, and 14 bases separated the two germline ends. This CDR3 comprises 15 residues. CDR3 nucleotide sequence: TGTGCCAGCAGTTCAGGGCTCAGGGAAAATTCACCCCTCCACTTT. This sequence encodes CASSSGLRENSPLHF.